This is a list of T cell receptor beta chains from one sample in a study of shared clonotypes between healthy human individuals. Sequencing used immunoSEQ multiplex PCR; TCRdb keeps in-frame clones, though not all of them. The table records 2 million to 2.5 million clones, roughly 93% of them present only once. The sample was naive CD4+ T cells from PBMCs. All receptors come from a man aged 18-30 years in good health. Some clones in this sample may be carry-over from other donors' samples. CDR3s include the opening cysteine and the closing phenylalanine or tryptophan. A D gene is named only where the DNA matches it firmly. Size values are once, few and many counts, or a class for expanded clones, and some rows have none.

cdr3_aa cdr3_nt j_call clone_size d_call v_call
CATSRDYGTGVSLYEQYF TGTGCCACCAGCAGAGATTACGGGACAGGAGTATCCTTATACGAGCAGTACTTC TRBJ2-7 NA TRBD1 TRBV15
CAARGGGTGANVLTF TGTGCCGCGCGTGGAGGGGGTACTGGGGCCAACGTCCTGACTTTC TRBJ2-6 NA NA TRBV7-8
CASSLPGTGAYNEQFF TGCGCCAGCAGCTTGCCCGGGACAGGGGCCTACAATGAGCAGTTCTTC TRBJ2-1 NA TRBD1 TRBV5-1
CSVGGLASSYNEQFF TGCAGCGTTGGGGGACTGGCAAGCTCCTACAATGAGCAGTTCTTC TRBJ2-1 NA NA TRBV29-1
CASSLLGSLVTEAFF TGCGCCAGCAGCTTGCTGGGCTCACTGGTCACTGAAGCTTTCTTT TRBJ1-1 NA NA TRBV5-1
CASRIPDGSSTDTQYF TGTGCCAGCAGGATACCGGACGGCTCTAGCACAGATACGCAGTATTTT TRBJ2-3 NA NA TRBV28
CASSQSLGPSKAFF TGTGCCAGCAGCCAGAGCCTTGGGCCTTCAAAAGCTTTCTTT TRBJ1-1 NA NA TRBV28
CAISDGVVQHF TGTGCCATCAGTGATGGGGTGGTCCAGCATTTT TRBJ1-5 NA NA TRBV10-3
CASSPGTTTTYEQYF TGTGCCAGCAGCCCGGGGACTACAACTACCTACGAGCAGTACTTC TRBJ2-7 NA TRBD2 TRBV5-4
CASRESSGSASRKFF TGCGCCAGCAGAGAAAGTAGCGGGAGTGCCTCCAGGAAGTTCTTC TRBJ2-1 NA TRBD2 TRBV10-1
CASSPRASTLTDTQYF TGTGCCAGCAGCCCGAGAGCTAGTACTCTCACAGATACGCAGTATTTT TRBJ2-3 NA NA TRBV7-2
CASSQVTRRRDTQYF TGCGCCAGCAGCCAAGTGACGAGGCGGAGGGATACGCAGTATTTT TRBJ2-3 NA NA TRBV4-1
CSVGWRGWMHTEAFF TGCAGCGTGGGATGGAGGGGGTGGATGCACACTGAAGCTTTCTTT TRBJ1-1 once NA TRBV29-1
CASSLAGTVEQFF TGCGCCAGCAGCTTGGCTGGAACGGTTGAGCAGTTCTTC TRBJ2-1 NA NA TRBV5-1
CASSLVIGGVTEAFF TGTGCCAGCAGCTTGGTCATAGGGGGCGTCACTGAAGCTTTCTTT TRBJ1-1 NA TRBD1 TRBV5-5
CASSYSDRGPYEQYF TGTGCCAGCAGTTACTCCGACAGGGGACCCTACGAGCAGTACTTC TRBJ2-7 NA TRBD1 TRBV6-5
CASRGGTSSYEQYF TGCGCCAGCAGGGGGGGCACTAGCTCCTACGAGCAGTACTTC TRBJ2-7 NA NA TRBV5-1
CASSRLDNSNTGELFF TGCGCCAGCAGTCGGTTGGACAATTCGAACACCGGGGAGCTGTTTTTT TRBJ2-2 NA NA TRBV5-1
CASREGSAALGEQYF TGTGCCAGCAGAGAAGGAAGTGCGGCGTTAGGGGAGCAGTACTTC TRBJ2-7 NA NA TRBV6-1
CASSPEGGSLETQYF TGTGCCAGCAGCCCTGAGGGAGGGTCTTTGGAGACCCAGTACTTC TRBJ2-5 NA TRBD2 TRBV7-3
CASSPLATENIQYF TGTGCCAGCTCACCACTTGCGACAGAAAACATTCAGTACTTC TRBJ2-4 NA NA TRBV18
CASSSGTLSTDTQYF TGCGCCAGCAGCTCCGGGACACTTAGCACAGATACGCAGTATTTT TRBJ2-3 NA NA TRBV5-1
CASSVTAGKLFF TGTGCCAGCAGTGTAACTGCGGGGAAACTGTTTTTT TRBJ1-4 NA NA TRBV25-1
CASSFGGEETQYF TGCGCCAGCAGCTTCGGAGGGGAAGAGACCCAGTACTTC TRBJ2-5 once NA TRBV5-1
CSAPKWHGYTF TGCAGTGCCCCTAAATGGCATGGCTACACCTTC TRBJ1-2 NA NA TRBV20-1
CSVAGLAGGNEQFF TGCAGCGTAGCTGGACTAGCGGGTGGAAATGAGCAGTTCTTC TRBJ2-1 NA TRBD2 TRBV29-1
CASSAPGTDSEQFF TGTGCCAGCAGCGCGCCCGGGACCGACAGTGAGCAGTTCTTC TRBJ2-1 NA NA TRBV9
CASSLGWVDQETQYF TGTGCCAGCAGCTTAGGTTGGGTAGACCAAGAGACCCAGTACTTC TRBJ2-5 NA NA TRBV7-9
CASSLTVYGYTF TGTGCCAGCAGCTTGACGGTCTATGGCTACACCTTC TRBJ1-2 NA NA TRBV7-9
CASSFLPGPYGYTF TGTGCCAGCAGTTTTCTCCCGGGCCCTTATGGCTACACCTTC TRBJ1-2 NA NA TRBV27
CASSTPGTGHQPQHF TGTGCCAGCAGTACCCCCGGGACAGGGCATCAGCCCCAGCATTTT TRBJ1-5 NA TRBD1 TRBV28
CASSPSSGRTNYNEQFF TGTGCCAGCAGTCCATCTAGCGGGAGGACAAACTACAATGAGCAGTTCTTC TRBJ2-1 NA TRBD2 TRBV27
CASSTTGTKETQYF TGTGCCAGCAGCACCACCGGGACTAAAGAGACCCAGTACTTC TRBJ2-5 once TRBD2 TRBV9
CASSQGFTSTDTQYF TGTGCCAGCAGCCAAGGGTTTACGAGCACAGATACGCAGTATTTT TRBJ2-3 once NA TRBV14
CASSLGASPAYNEQFF TGTGCCAGCAGCTTAGGGGCTAGCCCTGCCTACAATGAGCAGTTCTTC TRBJ2-1 NA NA TRBV7-6
CASRGDSREQFF TGTGCCAGCCGAGGAGACAGCCGTGAGCAGTTCTTC TRBJ2-1 NA NA TRBV27
CASSLHSGRLADTQYF TGTGCCAGCAGCTTACATTCGGGGCGGCTTGCAGATACGCAGTATTTT TRBJ2-3 NA NA TRBV7-2
CASSLDRVNTGELFF TGTGCCAGCAGCTTAGACAGGGTGAACACCGGGGAGCTGTTTTTT TRBJ2-2 NA NA TRBV7-2
CASSQGTSGLYNEQFF TGTGCCAGCAGCCAGGGCACTAGCGGTCTCTACAATGAGCAGTTCTTC TRBJ2-1 NA TRBD2 TRBV4-2
CASRPGQGNEKLFF TGTGCCAGCAGGCCGGGACAGGGGAATGAAAAACTGTTTTTT TRBJ1-4 NA TRBD1 TRBV6-5
CAISESVETQYF TGTGCCATCAGCGAGTCAGTGGAGACCCAGTACTTC TRBJ2-5 NA NA TRBV10-3
CASSLVSGTEAFF TGTGCCAGCAGCTTAGTTTCGGGAACTGAAGCTTTCTTT TRBJ1-1 once NA TRBV7-9
CASSKLIGTLSYEQYF TGTGCCAGCAGCAAACTAATTGGGACGCTCTCCTACGAGCAGTACTTC TRBJ2-7 once NA TRBV21-1
CASSPGGNTEAFF TGTGCCAGCAGTCCCGGGGGGAACACTGAAGCTTTCTTT TRBJ1-1 NA NA TRBV28
CASSLGSSSTDTQYF TGCGCCAGCAGCTTGGGGTCCTCTAGCACAGATACGCAGTATTTT TRBJ2-3 NA NA TRBV5-1
CASSLVGEQFF TGTGCCAGTAGCCTGGTCGGTGAGCAGTTCTTC TRBJ2-1 NA NA TRBV19
CASSTDVLWELFF TGTGCCAGTAGTACCGACGTCCTCTGGGAGCTGTTTTTT TRBJ2-2 NA NA TRBV19
CASSIPGAGGYEQYF TGTGCCAGTAGTATTCCGGGGGCGGGAGGCTACGAGCAGTACTTC TRBJ2-7 NA TRBD2 TRBV19
CASSDSQISNYGYTF TGTGCCAGCAGTGATTCTCAGATTTCCAACTATGGCTACACCTTC TRBJ1-2 once NA TRBV6-1
CASSLWDDGTDTQYF TGTGCCAGCAGTCTGTGGGACGACGGCACAGATACGCAGTATTTT TRBJ2-3 NA NA TRBV28
CASSLRQGGGLYNEQFF TGTGCCAGCAGCCTAAGACAGGGCGGAGGGTTATACAATGAGCAGTTCTTC TRBJ2-1 NA NA TRBV7-2
CASSSLGQANTEAFF TGTGCCAGCAGTTCCCTGGGACAGGCGAACACTGAAGCTTTCTTT TRBJ1-1 once TRBD1 TRBV28
CASSDPQGTNEKLFF TGCGCCAGCAGCGACCCACAGGGAACTAATGAAAAACTGTTTTTT TRBJ1-4 few NA TRBV5-1
CASSLGHSEKLFF TGTGCCAGCAGTCTAGGACATAGTGAAAAACTGTTTTTT TRBJ1-4 NA NA TRBV6-5
CASSGLAGGRTGELFF TGTGCCAGCAGCGGACTAGCGGGAGGGAGGACCGGGGAGCTGTTTTTT TRBJ2-2 NA TRBD2 TRBV2
CASSLATGSNQPQHF TGTGCCAGCAGCTTGGCCACAGGGAGCAATCAGCCCCAGCATTTT TRBJ1-5 NA NA TRBV5-5
CASSATGPGANVLTF TGCGCCAGCAGCGCCACAGGGCCTGGGGCCAACGTCCTGACTTTC TRBJ2-6 NA NA TRBV5-1